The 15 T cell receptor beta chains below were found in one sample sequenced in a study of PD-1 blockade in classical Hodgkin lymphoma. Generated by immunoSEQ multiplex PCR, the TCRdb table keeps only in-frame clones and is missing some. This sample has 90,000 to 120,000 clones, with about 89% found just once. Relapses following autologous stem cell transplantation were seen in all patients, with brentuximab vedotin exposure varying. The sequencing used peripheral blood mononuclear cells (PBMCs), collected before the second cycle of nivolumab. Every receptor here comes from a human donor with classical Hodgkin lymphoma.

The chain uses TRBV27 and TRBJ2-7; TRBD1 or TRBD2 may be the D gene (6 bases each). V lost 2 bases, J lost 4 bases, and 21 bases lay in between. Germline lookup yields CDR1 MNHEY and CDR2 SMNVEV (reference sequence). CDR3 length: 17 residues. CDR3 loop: CASSLKGAGRGRYEQYF. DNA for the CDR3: TGTGCCAGCAGTTTAAAGGGAGCGGGTAGGGGGAGGTACGAGCAGTACTTC.

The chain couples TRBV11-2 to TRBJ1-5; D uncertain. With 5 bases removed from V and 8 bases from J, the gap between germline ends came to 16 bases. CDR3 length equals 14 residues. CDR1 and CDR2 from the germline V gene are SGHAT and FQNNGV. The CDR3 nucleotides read TGTGCCAGCAGCGATGCGGTGGGAAGGGAGCCCCAGCATTTT. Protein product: CASSDAVGREPQHF.

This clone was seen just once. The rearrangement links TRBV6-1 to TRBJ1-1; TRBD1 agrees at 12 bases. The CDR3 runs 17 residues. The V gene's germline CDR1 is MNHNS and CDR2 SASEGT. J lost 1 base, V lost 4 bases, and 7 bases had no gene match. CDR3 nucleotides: TGTGCCAGCAGTGTCTTCGGGACAGGGGGCGCGAACACTGAAGCTTTCTTT. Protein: CASSVFGTGGANTEAFF.

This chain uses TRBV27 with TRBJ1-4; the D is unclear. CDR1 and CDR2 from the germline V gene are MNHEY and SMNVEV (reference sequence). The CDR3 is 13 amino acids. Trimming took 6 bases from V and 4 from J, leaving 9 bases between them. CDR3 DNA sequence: TGTGCCAGCAGCTGGGCCTATAATGAAAAACTGTTTTTT. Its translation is CASSWAYNEKLFF. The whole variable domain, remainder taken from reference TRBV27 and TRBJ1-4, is EAQVTQNPRYLITVTGKKLTVTCSQNMNHEYMSWYRQDPGLGLRQIYYSMNVEVTDKGDVPEGYKVSRKEKRNFPLILESPSPNQTSLYFCASSWAYNEKLFFGSGTQLSVL.

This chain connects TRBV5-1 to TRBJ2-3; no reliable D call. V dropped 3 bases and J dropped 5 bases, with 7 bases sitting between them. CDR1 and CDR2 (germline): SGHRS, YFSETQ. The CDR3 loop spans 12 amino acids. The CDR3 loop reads CASSSDEDTQYF. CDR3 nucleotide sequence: TGCGCCAGCAGCTCGGATGAAGATACGCAGTATTTT.

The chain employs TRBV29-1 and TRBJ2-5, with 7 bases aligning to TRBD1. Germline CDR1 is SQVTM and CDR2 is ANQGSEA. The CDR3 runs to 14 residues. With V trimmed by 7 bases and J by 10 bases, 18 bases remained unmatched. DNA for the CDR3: TGCAGCGCCCATTTATGGACAGGCCTGGGGGACCAGTACTTC. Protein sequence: CSAHLWTGLGDQYF.

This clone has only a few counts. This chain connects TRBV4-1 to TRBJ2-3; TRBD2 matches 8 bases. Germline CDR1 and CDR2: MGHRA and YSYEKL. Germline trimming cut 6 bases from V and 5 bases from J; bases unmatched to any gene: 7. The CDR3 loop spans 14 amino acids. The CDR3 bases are TGCGCCAGCAGTTGGGGGCGGGAGGTAGATACGCAGTATTTT. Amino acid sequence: CASSWGREVDTQYF.

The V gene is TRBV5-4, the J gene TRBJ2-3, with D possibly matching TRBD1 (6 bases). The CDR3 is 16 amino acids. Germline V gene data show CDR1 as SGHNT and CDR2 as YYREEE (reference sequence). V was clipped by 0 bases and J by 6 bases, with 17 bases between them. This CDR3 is CASSLGQGSGADTQYF. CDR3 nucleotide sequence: TGTGCCAGCAGCTTGGGTCAGGGGAGCGGTGCTGATACGCAGTATTTT. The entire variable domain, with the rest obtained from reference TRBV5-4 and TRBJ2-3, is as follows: ETGVTQSPTHLIKTRGQQVTLRCSSQSGHNTVSWYQQALGQGPQFIFQYYREEENGRGNFPPRFSGLQFPNYSSELNVNALELDDSALYLCASSLGQGSGADTQYFGPGTRLTVL.

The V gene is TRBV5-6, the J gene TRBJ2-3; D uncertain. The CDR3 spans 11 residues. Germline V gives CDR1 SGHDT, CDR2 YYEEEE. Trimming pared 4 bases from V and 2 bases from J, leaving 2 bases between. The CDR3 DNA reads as TGTGCCAGCAGCATCACAGATACGCAGTATTTT. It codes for CASSITDTQYF.

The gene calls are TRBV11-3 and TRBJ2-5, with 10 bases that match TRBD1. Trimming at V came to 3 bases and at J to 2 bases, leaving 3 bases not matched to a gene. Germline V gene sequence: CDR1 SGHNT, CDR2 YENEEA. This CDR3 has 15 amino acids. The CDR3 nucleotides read TGTGCCAGCAGCTTGGGACAGGGGCCTCAAGAGACCCAGTACTTC. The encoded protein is CASSLGQGPQETQYF.

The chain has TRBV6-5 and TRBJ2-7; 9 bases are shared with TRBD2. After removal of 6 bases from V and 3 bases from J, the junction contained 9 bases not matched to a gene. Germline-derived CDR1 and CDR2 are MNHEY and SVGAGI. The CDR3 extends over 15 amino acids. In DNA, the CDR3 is TGTGCCAGCAGCTCCGTAGCGGGAGAGCACTACGAGCAGTACTTC. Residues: CASSSVAGEHYEQYF.

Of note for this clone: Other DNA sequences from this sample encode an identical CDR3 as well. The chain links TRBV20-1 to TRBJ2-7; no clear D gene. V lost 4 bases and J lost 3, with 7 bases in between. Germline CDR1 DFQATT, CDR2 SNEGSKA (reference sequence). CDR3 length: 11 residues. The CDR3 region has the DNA TGCAGTGCTACGGGCGGCTACGAGCAGTACTTC. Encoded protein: CSATGGYEQYF.

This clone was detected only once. The CDR3 DNA follows: TGTGCCAGTAGTATAGAGAAAGGACAGCCCCAGCATTTT. Its translation is CASSIEKGQPQHF. The rearrangement links TRBV19 to TRBJ1-5; D not certain. CDR3 size: 13 residues. Trimming removed 0 bases from V and 7 bases from J, with 7 bases in between. Germline CDR1 LNHDA, CDR2 SQIVND (reference sequence). The variable domain in full, completed from reference TRBV19 and TRBJ1-5, reads DGGITQSPKYLFRKEGQNVTLSCEQNLNHDAMYWYRQDPGQGLRLIYYSQIVNDFQKGDIAEGYSVSREKKESFPLTVTSAQKNPTAFYLCASSIEKGQPQHFGDGTRLSIL.

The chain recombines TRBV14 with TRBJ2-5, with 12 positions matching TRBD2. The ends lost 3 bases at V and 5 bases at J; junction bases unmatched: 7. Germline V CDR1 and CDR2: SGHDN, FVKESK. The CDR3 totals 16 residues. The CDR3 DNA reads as TGTGCCAGCAGCCAGGCAAGACTAGCGGGAGTTGAGACCCAGTACTTC. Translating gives CASSQARLAGVETQYF.

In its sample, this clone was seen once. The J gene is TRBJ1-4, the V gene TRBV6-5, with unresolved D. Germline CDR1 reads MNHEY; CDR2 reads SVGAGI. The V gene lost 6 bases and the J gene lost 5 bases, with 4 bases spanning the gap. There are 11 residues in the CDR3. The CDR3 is CASRGNEKLFF. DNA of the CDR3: TGTGCCAGCAGGGGGAATGAAAAACTGTTTTTT.